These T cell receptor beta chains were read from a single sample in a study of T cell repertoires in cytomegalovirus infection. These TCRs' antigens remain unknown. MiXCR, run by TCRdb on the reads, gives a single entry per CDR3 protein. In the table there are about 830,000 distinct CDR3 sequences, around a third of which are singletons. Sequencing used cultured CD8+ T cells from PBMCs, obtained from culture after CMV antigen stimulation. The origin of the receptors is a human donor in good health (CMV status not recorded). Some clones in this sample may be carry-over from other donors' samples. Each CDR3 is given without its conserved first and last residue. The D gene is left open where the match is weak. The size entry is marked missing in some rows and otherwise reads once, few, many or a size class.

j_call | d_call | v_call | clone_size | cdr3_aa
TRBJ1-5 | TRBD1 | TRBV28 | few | ASSLTRGSFNQPQH
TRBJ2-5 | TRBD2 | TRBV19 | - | ASSIGTSGGETQY
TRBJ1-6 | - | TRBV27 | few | ASRKQGDNSPLH
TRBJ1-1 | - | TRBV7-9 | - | ASSPGTLSSEAF
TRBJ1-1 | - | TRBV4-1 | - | ASSQDAEAKGEAF
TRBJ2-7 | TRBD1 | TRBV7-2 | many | ASTFTGGSYEQY
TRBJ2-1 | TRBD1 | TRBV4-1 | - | ASSPRRQGAHNEQF
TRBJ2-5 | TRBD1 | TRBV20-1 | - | SAPGQGARGETQY
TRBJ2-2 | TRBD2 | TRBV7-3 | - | ASSSRGVAGRSGELF
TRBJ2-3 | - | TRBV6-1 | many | ASSQSPGGGREDTQY